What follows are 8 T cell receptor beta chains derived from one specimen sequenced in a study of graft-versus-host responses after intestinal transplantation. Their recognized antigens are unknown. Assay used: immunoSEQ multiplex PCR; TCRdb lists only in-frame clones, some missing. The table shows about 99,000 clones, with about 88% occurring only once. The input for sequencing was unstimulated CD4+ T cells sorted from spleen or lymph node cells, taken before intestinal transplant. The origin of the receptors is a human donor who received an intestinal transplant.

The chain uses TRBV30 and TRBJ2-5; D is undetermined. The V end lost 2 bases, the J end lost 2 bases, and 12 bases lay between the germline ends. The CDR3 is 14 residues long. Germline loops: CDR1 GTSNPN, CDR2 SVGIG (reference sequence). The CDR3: CAWSQSFLQETQYF. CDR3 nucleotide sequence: TGTGCCTGGAGTCAGTCTTTCCTTCAAGAGACCCAGTACTTC.

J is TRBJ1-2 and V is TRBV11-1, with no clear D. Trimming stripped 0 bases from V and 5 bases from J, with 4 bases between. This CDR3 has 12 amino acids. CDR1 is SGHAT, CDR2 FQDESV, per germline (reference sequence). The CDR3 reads CASSLAGYGYTF. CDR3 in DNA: TGTGCCAGCAGCTTAGCGGGGTATGGCTACACCTTC.

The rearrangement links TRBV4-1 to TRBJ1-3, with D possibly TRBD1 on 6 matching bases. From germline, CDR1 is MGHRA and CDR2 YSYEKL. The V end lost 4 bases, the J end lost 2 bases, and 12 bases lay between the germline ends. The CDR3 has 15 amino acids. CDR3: CASSLQGRPGNTIYF. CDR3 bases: TGCGCCAGCAGCCTACAGGGCCGACCTGGAAACACCATATATTTT.

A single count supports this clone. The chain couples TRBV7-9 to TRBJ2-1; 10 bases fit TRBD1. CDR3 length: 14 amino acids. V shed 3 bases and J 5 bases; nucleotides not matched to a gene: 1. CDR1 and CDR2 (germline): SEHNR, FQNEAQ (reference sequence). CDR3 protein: CASSLGTGDNEQFF. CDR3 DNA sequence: TGTGCCAGCAGCTTGGGGACAGGGGACAATGAGCAGTTCTTC.

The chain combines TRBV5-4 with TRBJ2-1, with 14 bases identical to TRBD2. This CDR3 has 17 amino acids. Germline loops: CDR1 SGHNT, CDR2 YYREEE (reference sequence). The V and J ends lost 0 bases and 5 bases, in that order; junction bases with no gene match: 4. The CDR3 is CASSLGGLAGADNEQFF. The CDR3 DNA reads TGTGCCAGCAGCTTGGGGGGACTAGCGGGAGCAGACAATGAGCAGTTCTTC.

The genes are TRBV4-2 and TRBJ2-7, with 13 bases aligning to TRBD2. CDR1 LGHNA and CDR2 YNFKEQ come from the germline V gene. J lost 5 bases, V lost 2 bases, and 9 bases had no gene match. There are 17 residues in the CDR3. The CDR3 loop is CASSQKLAGGPSHEQYF. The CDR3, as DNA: TGTGCCAGCAGCCAAAAACTAGCGGGGGGGCCTTCCCACGAGCAGTACTTC.

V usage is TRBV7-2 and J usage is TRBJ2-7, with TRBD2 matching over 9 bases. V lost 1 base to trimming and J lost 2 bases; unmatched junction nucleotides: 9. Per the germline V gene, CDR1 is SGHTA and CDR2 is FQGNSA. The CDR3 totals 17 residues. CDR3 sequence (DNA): TGTGCCAGCAGCTTAGTTCCTAGCGGGATCTCAACCTACGAGCAGTACTTC. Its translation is CASSLVPSGISTYEQYF.

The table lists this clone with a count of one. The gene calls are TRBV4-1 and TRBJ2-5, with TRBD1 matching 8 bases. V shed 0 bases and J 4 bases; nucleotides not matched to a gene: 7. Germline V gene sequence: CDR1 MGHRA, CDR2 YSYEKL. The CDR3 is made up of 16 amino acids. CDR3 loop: CASSQEGAGGRETQYF. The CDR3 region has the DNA TGCGCCAGCAGCCAAGAGGGGGCAGGGGGCCGAGAGACCCAGTACTTC.